In this sample, the clone carrying this T cell receptor beta chain turned up a few times. Its antigen is undetermined. Per the germline V gene, CDR1 is MDHEN and CDR2 is SYDVKM. V lost 9 bases and J 3 bases, leaving 5 bases between the germline ends. This CDR3 is built from 10 residues. TCRdb processed the reads anew with MiXCR; each CDR3 protein has one entry. Here the sample spans around 450,000 distinct CDR3 sequences, 11% being singletons. These data come from a study of T cell repertoires in cytomegalovirus infection. Study-wide results and limits: Predominance within the ex vivo response was attributable to HLA-C-restricted CMV-specific TCR beta clonotypes.

The gene calls are TRBV28 and TRBJ2-5, with unresolved D. This TCR came from a human donor in good health (CMV status not recorded). Some clones in this sample may be carry-over from other donors' samples. Sample: PBMCs. The CDR3 nucleotides are TGTGCCAGGAAGAAAGAGACCCAGTACTTC. It encodes CARKKETQYF.